One and the same sample provided the 16 T cell receptor beta chains below, sequenced in a study of cytomegalovirus exposure and HLA in healthy donors. It was with 60 Vbeta and 13 Jbeta primers that the PCR ran. Profiled with immunoSEQ multiplex PCR; TCRdb holds only in-frame clones, not every one. The sample carries about 140,000 clones, 65% to 80% recorded once. Material for sequencing was PBMCs. The receptors derive from a woman aged 25-40 years in good health and CMV-seronegative.

This chain uses TRBV6-5 with TRBJ1-1; D not certain. Trimming shortened V by 5 bases and J by 6 bases, and 16 bases separated the two germline ends. This CDR3 is built from 14 residues. In germline, CDR1 is MNHEY, CDR2 SVGAGI. The DNA of the CDR3 is TGTGCCAGCAGTGATCGAGGGTCTGACGCTGAAGCTTTCTTT. This translates into CASSDRGSDAEAFF.

The J gene is TRBJ1-3, the V gene TRBV28; no definite D call. V lost 6 bases to trimming and J lost 0 bases, with 6 bases between them. Germline values: CDR1 MDHEN, CDR2 SYDVKM. The CDR3 extends over 13 amino acids. CDR3 region: CASRRNSGNTIYF. CDR3 DNA: TGTGCCAGCAGGCGGAACTCTGGAAACACCATATATTTT.

The chain carries TRBV28 and TRBJ2-1; 7 bases agree with TRBD1. This CDR3 has 14 amino acids. Losses at the gene ends were 6 bases for V and 5 bases for J; bases not matched to a gene: 7. Germline assignment: CDR1 MDHEN and CDR2 SYDVKM. The CDR3 DNA sequence: TGTGCCAGCAGCCTGACAGGGCGCCACAATGAGCAGTTCTTC. Its translation: CASSLTGRHNEQFF.

This clone has just one count. The chain links TRBV7-3 to TRBJ2-3, with 10 bases matching TRBD2. The CDR3 extends over 15 amino acids. Germline V gene lookup returns CDR1 SGHTA and CDR2 FQGTGA. With 4 bases clipped from V and 3 bases from J, the junction kept 4 bases outside the gene matches. In nucleotides, the CDR3 is TGTGCCAGCAGCTGGAGCGGGGGGGAGACAGATACGCAGTATTTT. Translation gives CASSWSGGETDTQYF.

The V call is TRBV6-1, the J call TRBJ1-2, with no clear D. The V gene's germline CDR1 is MNHNS and CDR2 SASEGT. The V and J ends lost 7 bases and 8 bases respectively, with 20 bases between them. The CDR3 length is 14 residues. CDR3 in amino acids: CASIGLAGPVGYTF. CDR3 nucleotides: TGTGCCAGCATCGGTTTGGCAGGCCCCGTCGGCTACACCTTC.

Here the CDR3 reads CSVEPSGSPDTQYF. CDR3 DNA sequence: TGCAGCGTTGAACCCAGCGGGAGCCCAGATACGCAGTATTTT. The chain has TRBV29-1 and TRBJ2-3; the match to TRBD2 covers 8 bases. V was clipped by 2 bases and J by 4 bases; unmatched bases: 5. Germline CDR1 reads SQVTM; CDR2 reads ANQGSEA. This CDR3 contains 14 residues.

This clone was observed a single time. The chain combines TRBV5-1 with TRBJ2-1; D is possibly TRBD1 (6 bases). The CDR3 loop spans 15 amino acids. The V end lost 0 bases, the J end lost 8 bases, and 15 bases lay between the germline ends. Germline lookup yields CDR1 SGHRS and CDR2 YFSETQ. The CDR3 reads CASSLVHAGADEQFF. In DNA, the CDR3 is TGCGCCAGCAGCTTGGTTCACGCAGGGGCGGATGAGCAGTTCTTC. Full variable domain (remainder filled in from reference TRBV5-1 and TRBJ2-1): KAGVTQTPRYLIKTRGQQVTLSCSPISGHRSVSWYQQTPGQGLQFLFEYFSETQRNKGNFPGRFSGRQFSNSRSEMNVSTLELGDSALYLCASSLVHAGADEQFFGPGTRLTVL.

CDR3: CASSLEGAPGANVLTF. In nucleotides, the CDR3 is TGTGCCAGCAGCTTGGAGGGGGCGCCCGGGGCCAACGTCCTGACTTTC. The chain carries TRBV5-5 and TRBJ2-6; 7 nucleotides match TRBD1. V lost 0 bases to trimming and J lost 4 bases; unmatched junction nucleotides: 4. The germline V gene encodes CDR1 SGHKS and CDR2 YYEKEE (reference sequence). This CDR3 contains 16 residues.

This sequence joins TRBV2 and TRBJ2-3; 8 bases agree with TRBD1. The CDR3 contains 15 residues. The germline gives CDR1 SNHLY, CDR2 FYNNEI. V gave up 6 bases and J gave up 6 bases; unmatched junction bases: 11. The CDR3 sequence: CASRRQGTEGDTQYF. For the CDR3, the DNA is TGTGCCAGCAGGAGACAGGGGACGGAGGGGGATACGCAGTATTTT.

The chain couples TRBV27 to TRBJ1-2; the match to TRBD1 covers 9 bases. The CDR3 is made up of 19 amino acids. Unmatched junction bases numbered 19, after V lost 5 bases and J lost 3 bases. CDR1 and CDR2 (germline): MNHEY, SMNVEV (reference sequence). CDR3 in DNA: TGTGCCAGCAGTCTCGTTGGGGACAGGGTTTCGGCAGTGGACTATGGCTACACCTTC. Translating gives CASSLVGDRVSAVDYGYTF.

The chain has TRBV6-1 and TRBJ2-3, with 8 bases fitting TRBD2. The CDR3 runs 15 residues. The V gene end was trimmed by 6 bases and the J gene end by 1 base; junction bases not matched to a gene: 6. The germline CDR1 and CDR2 sequences are MNHNS and SASEGT. The CDR3 loop is CASRPGGARTDTQYF. CDR3 in DNA: TGTGCCAGCAGGCCCGGGGGGGCTCGCACAGATACGCAGTATTTT.

This clone was observed a handful of times. Other nucleotide sequences from this sample produce the same CDR3. The V call is TRBV11-3, the J call TRBJ2-1; D is perhaps TRBD2 (6 bases). This CDR3 comprises 15 residues. In germline, CDR1 is SGHNT, CDR2 YENEEA. V was pared by 4 bases and J by 8 bases, with 18 bases between. The CDR3 DNA sequence: TGTGCCAGCAGCTCCCCAGGCGGGGTGGGGGATGAGCAGTTCTTC. It codes for CASSSPGGVGDEQFF.

CDR3 sequence: CASSPPPVRGYEQYF. As DNA, the CDR3 is TGTGCCAGCAGTCCCCCCCCGGTAAGGGGTTACGAGCAGTACTTC. The rearrangement joins TRBV27 to TRBJ2-7; the D gene is possibly TRBD1 (5 bases). The CDR3 loop spans 15 amino acids. V lost 5 bases and J lost 4, with 18 bases in between. The germline V gene encodes CDR1 MNHEY and CDR2 SMNVEV (reference sequence).

V gene TRBV10-2 combines with J gene TRBJ2-5; unclear D gene. Per germline, CDR1 WSHSY and CDR2 SAAADI. This CDR3 is 13 amino acids long. Trimming shortened V by 0 bases and J by 5 bases, and 7 bases separated the two germline ends. DNA of the CDR3: TGCGCCAGCAGTGAGTCCAGGTGGGAGACCCAGTACTTC. It yields the protein CASSESRWETQYF.

The chain links TRBV7-3 to TRBJ1-6; TRBD1 is a possible D gene (5 bases). The V gene lost 3 bases and the J gene lost 8 bases, with 11 bases spanning the gap. The germline V gene encodes CDR1 SGHTA and CDR2 FQGTGA. This CDR3 comprises 14 residues. The CDR3: CASSFGGGDSPLHF. The DNA for the CDR3 is TGTGCCAGCAGCTTTGGCGGGGGAGATTCACCCCTCCACTTT.

The V call is TRBV11-3, the J call TRBJ1-1, with D maybe TRBD1 (5 bases). The CDR3 is 14 amino acids. The germline V and J ends were trimmed by 1 base and 1 base, with 7 bases remaining between them. CDR1 and CDR2 from the germline V gene are SGHNT and YENEEA. The CDR3: CASSLGGENTEAFF. CDR3 sequence (DNA): TGTGCCAGCAGCTTAGGGGGCGAGAACACTGAAGCTTTCTTT.